This is a list of T cell receptor beta chains from one sample in a study of cytomegalovirus exposure and HLA in healthy donors. TCRdb keeps only in-frame clones here, not all; method: immunoSEQ multiplex PCR. The profile shows 250,000 to 350,000 clones, 80% to 90% of them singletons. The sequencing sample was made of PBMCs. The receptors stem from a middle-aged man in good health and CMV-seropositive. Each CDR3 is given with its conserved first and last residue. A D gene is named only where the DNA matches it firmly. Size values are once, few and many counts, or a class for expanded clones, and some rows have none.

V,size,J,D,DNA,CDR3
TRBV14,-,TRBJ2-5,-,TGTGCCAGCAGCCAATTCGGGGGTCAAGAGACCCAGTACTTC,CASSQFGGQETQYF
TRBV7-9,-,TRBJ2-7,-,TGTGCCAGCAGCTCTACAGGGACCGAGCAGTACTTC,CASSSTGTEQYF
TRBV28,-,TRBJ2-7,TRBD2,TGTGCCAGCAGAAAATTGGGACTAGCAGGCTACGAGCAGTACTTC,CASRKLGLAGYEQYF
TRBV5-1,once,TRBJ2-7,TRBD1,TGCGCCAGCAGCGCGGGACAGGGTGCGTACGAGCAGTACTTC,CASSAGQGAYEQYF
TRBV11-2,-,TRBJ2-1,TRBD2,TGTGCCAGCAGCCGAGGACTAGCGGGCTCCTACAATGAGCAGTTCTTC,CASSRGLAGSYNEQFF
TRBV20-1,-,TRBJ1-1,-,TGCAGTACCCGGGGGAACACTGAAGCTTTCTTT,CSTRGNTEAFF
TRBV6-1,few,TRBJ2-3,TRBD1,TGTGCCAGCAGCGACAGGGTAAAGGGGATAGATACGCAGTATTTT,CASSDRVKGIDTQYF
TRBV5-1,-,TRBJ2-2,TRBD1,TGCGCCAGCAGCCGCAGACAGGGGGACACCGGGGAGCTGTTTTTT,CASSRRQGDTGELFF
TRBV18,-,TRBJ2-1,-,TGTGCCAGCTCACCACCTTTCGGGGACAATGAGCAGTTCTTC,CASSPPFGDNEQFF
TRBV19,-,TRBJ1-5,TRBD1,TGTGCCAGTAGTATCCCCCGACAGGGTAGCAATCAGCCCCAGCATTTT,CASSIPRQGSNQPQHF
TRBV29-1,-,TRBJ1-1,TRBD1,TGCAGCGTGGCACCGGGACAGGGGAACACTGAAGCTTTCTTT,CSVAPGQGNTEAFF
TRBV5-6,once,TRBJ1-5,TRBD1,TGTGCCAGCAGCTTGTGGACAGGGATCGGTCAGCCCCAGCATTTT,CASSLWTGIGQPQHF
TRBV7-9,-,TRBJ1-2,-,TGTTCCAGCAGCTTAACCTCCAGGGTTGGCTATGGCTACACCTTC,CSSSLTSRVGYGYTF
TRBV9,-,TRBJ1-2,-,TGTGCCAGCAGCCCCACCATAAGATTCGGAGCTAACTATGGCTACACCTTC,CASSPTIRFGANYGYTF
TRBV29-1,once,TRBJ1-3,-,TGCAGCGCCCACTCTGGAAACACCATATATTTT,CSAHSGNTIYF
TRBV15,once,TRBJ2-3,TRBD1,TGTGCCACCAGCAGCGGACAGGCCCCCAGCACAGATACGCAGTATTTT,CATSSGQAPSTDTQYF
TRBV7-7,-,TRBJ1-1,-,TGTGCTAGCAGCCCCACAGTGAACACTGAAGCTTTCTTT,CASSPTVNTEAFF
TRBV7-3,-,TRBJ1-2,-,TGTGCCAGCAGCCCTTCCGGGGGGAACTATGGCTACACCTTC,CASSPSGGNYGYTF
TRBV28,-,TRBJ1-5,-,TGTGCCAGCAGTTTAATCTCAGGGCGCAATCAGCCCCAGCATTTT,CASSLISGRNQPQHF
TRBV5-1,-,TRBJ2-3,TRBD1,TGCGCCAGCAGCGGAAGGACAGGGAGCACGAATACGCAGTATTTT,CASSGRTGSTNTQYF
TRBV5-4,once,TRBJ1-1,TRBD1,TGTGCCAGCACCAACAGGGGGCTGGCTGAAGCTTTCTTT,CASTNRGLAEAFF
TRBV5-6,-,TRBJ2-7,-,TGTGCCAGCAGCTCCAGTACGGAGCAGTACTTC,CASSSSTEQYF
TRBV9,-,TRBJ1-1,-,TGTGCCAGCAGCGTAGATGTACAGGGCGGTCTTGACACTGAAGCTTTCTTT,CASSVDVQGGLDTEAFF
TRBV2,-,TRBJ2-7,TRBD1,TGTGCCAGCAGGGATCCGGACAGGTTCTTAGAGTACTTC,CASRDPDRFLEYF
TRBV2,few,TRBJ2-2,-,TGTGCCAGCAGTGCGGGTGGGCAGGGTGCCGGGGAGCTGTTTTTT,CASSAGGQGAGELFF
TRBV27,-,TRBJ2-5,-,TGTGCCAGCAGTCCTCGACGGGAAGAGACCCAGTACTTC,CASSPRREETQYF
TRBV19,-,TRBJ2-1,TRBD1,TGTGCCAGTAGTATCGGGACAGAAGTATGGGAGCAGTTCTTC,CASSIGTEVWEQFF